One T cell receptor (beta chain) is described in this entry. This clone was recorded only once. No cognate antigen has been identified for it. Base qualities are not provided; no much larger clone lies one nucleotide away. Sample time point, as interpreted from the label and publication: progressive disease on ibrutinib. For TCR beta library preparation, about 2 micrograms of genomic DNA was extracted from cryopreserved PBMCs. Longitudinal blood samples from CLL patients receiving ibrutinib monotherapy were subjected to high-throughput TCR beta sequencing. The patients took part in an open-label, single-center phase 2 trial of ibrutinib monotherapy. In the germline V gene, CDR1 corresponds to SGHRS and CDR2 to YFSETQ. There are 14 amino acids in the CDR3, from cysteine to phenylalanine inclusive. Only CDR3 DNA remains: 42 bases, in frame from the first base. V drops 0 bases and J drops 7 bases, leaving 14 bases in between.

On a MiSeq, deep resolution sequencing aimed for a depth between 1 in 1 million and 1 in 200,000 T cells, with each clonotype covered approximately 9.8x on average. TCR beta libraries were generated with the immunoSEQ hsTCRB Kit. As for how the authors treated the data: ImmunoSEQ Data Assistant and ImmunoSEQ Analyzer were used for data analysis, and V, D and J genes were assigned according to IMGT definitions. Clonality, with values ranging from 0 to 1, was calculated as one minus the normalized Shannon entropy of productive rearrangement frequencies. Only overrepresented clonotypes making up at least 0.05% of each patient's repertoire were included in the public clonotype analysis. Approximately 13 age-matched healthy donor repertoires from immuneACCESS served as clonality controls. TCRdb mirrors the immuneACCESS table, restricted to in-frame sequences. Some clones are absent from its copies; in checked studies, under half trace to an unresolved V gene, and the reason for the others is unknown. V and J calls and clone size follow that table, whereas D and trimming were derived from the DNA. Recorded for this sample are over 250,000 clones; about 72% of them occurred a single time. The leading ten clones occupy around 5.3% of the sample.

The record originates from a study of cytotoxic CD8 clonotypes in ibrutinib-treated CLL (dated by TCRdb to the early 2020s). Concerning the study at large: The cohort was composed of about 10 relapsed/refractory and 15 treatment-naive patients; IGHV unmutated status was identified in 17 patients. Responses were partial in approximately 24 patients and complete in 2; after median around 72 months follow-up, about 14 stayed in remission and 12 progressed. Response samples were taken after a median of about a year on treatment, ranging from roughly 6 to 36 months. On average, each sample had approximately 280,000 productive templates and approximately 85,000 productive rearrangements. Longitudinal samples were obtainable from 26 of the 86 participants in the trial. Cryopreserved peripheral blood mononuclear cells were collected at three points: before therapy, at response, and at either sustained remission or disease progression. Every remission and progressive disease sample was obtained while ibrutinib was still being received by the patients. What the authors observed across the whole study: Sampling times were not matched between patients in sustained remission and patients whose disease was progressing, and lymph node repertoires were not examined. Baseline clonality was found to be higher than that of age-matched healthy donors and was strongly correlated with circulating CD8+ T-cell counts. Public clonotypes were found to be uncommon and were observed to contract or remain stable during treatment; the increase in clonality was shown to reflect expansion of private clonotypes at ibrutinib response. Clonality rose at ibrutinib response, remained stable during sustained remission, and dropped back toward baseline at progression.

The rearranged chain carries TRBV5-1 and TRBJ2-7, and possibly TRBD1, on 6 matching bases. The sample here was PBMCs, taken at disease progression, from a patient treated with ibrutinib. The sequence derives from a human donor with chronic lymphocytic leukemia. The encoded CDR3 is CASSLEAGTLEQYF. In nucleotides, the sequence is TGCGCCAGCAGCTTGGAGGCAGGGACACTGGAGCAGTACTTC.